This T cell receptor beta chain was captured by sequencing in a study of blood T cell repertoires in COVID-19 (TCRdb year 2020). At the level of the whole study: Samples covering the acute and convalescent phases of COVID-19 were provided by collaborators in the United States, Italy and Spain. The prospective study material was composed of cDNA or gDNA derived from T cells, B-cell-depleted T cells, or PBMCs. Deeply sampled blood TCRbeta repertoires from subjects exposed to, actively infected with, or recovered from COVID-19 were included in the dataset. The repertoires were released in a freely available public database intended as a resource for research on the immune response to SARS-CoV-2. Samples were obtained from the ongoing ImmuneRACE study (first 160 participants) and from over a thousand subjects provided by 6 global collaborators. The sample metadata nearly always contained a de-identified subject ID, COVID-19 status, age in years and sex. Where available, HLA class I and class II types were taken from metadata supplied by the sample provider and were not determined by assay-based typing.

V is cut back by 8 bases and J by 0 bases, with 3 bases in the junction unmatched. CDR1 and CDR2, looked up from the germline V gene, are SNHLY and FYNNEI. Inclusive of the bounding cysteine and phenylalanine, the CDR3 is 13 residues long. The read is trimmed to its CDR3 DNA, 39 bases read in frame from base 1. Participants in the prospective study were aged about 18 to 89 years, lived in about two dozen United States geographic areas, and enrolled through a virtual design. In the prospective study, participants were assigned to cohorts based on the clinical history participants reported in a screening survey and a study questionnaire. In the prospective study, whole blood, serum and a nasopharyngeal or oropharyngeal swab were collected from each participant by mobile phlebotomists. Additional blood draws and questionnaires over an approximately two-month period could optionally be provided by prospective study participants. Blood samples from the prospective study were shipped frozen or at room temperature prior to DNA extraction.

Broad study findings and their caveats: How much clinical and demographic metadata was included differed by source and by participant, and the metadata was provided uncurated.

Concerning this clone: The target of this receptor is not known. No base-level quality is on record; no much larger clone is a single base apart.

TCRbeta CDR3 regions were amplified from genomic DNA using the immunoSEQ Assay, a bias-controlled multiplex PCR. Per the authors' processing: The number of nucleated cells in each sample was estimated by amplification of reference gene primers within the assay. To quantify the absolute abundance of each unique TCRbeta CDR3 rearrangement, sequence reads were collapsed and filtered. For each sample, productive Simpson clonality was calculated as the square root of Simpson's diversity index over productive rearrangements. Not all clones reach the TCRdb copy of this immuneACCESS table, which keeps in-frame sequences only. Checked studies attribute under half of the gap to unresolved V genes and leave the rest unexplained. The DNA gave D and trimming, while V, J and clone size come from that table. The sample contains 150,000 to 200,000 clones, less than 90% of them found a single time. Jointly, the top ten make up less than 1.5% of the sample.

The clonotype originates from a human donor with acute COVID-19. The donor label of this sample is uncertain. Sequenced: PBMCs or T cells enriched from blood (not recorded which). This sequence uses TRBV2 and TRBJ2-7; the junction holds 8 bases that match TRBD1. The nucleotide sequence is TGTGCCAGCGGACAGGGTCGCTCCTACGAGCAGTACTTC. It translates as CASGQGRSYEQYF.